This entry is about one T cell receptor (beta chain). TCRdb keeps only in-frame clones here, not all; method: immunoSEQ multiplex PCR. Here the sample spans 490,000 or so clones, 70% to 80% being singletons. The record originates from a study of shared clonotypes between healthy human individuals. From germline, CDR1 is SGHTA and CDR2 FQGNSA. The V and J ends lost 5 bases and 5 bases respectively, with 10 bases between them. The CDR3 has 13 amino acids. Sequencing was performed on PBMCs. This sequence originates from a woman in her 40s in good health. Some clones in this sample may be carry-over from other donors' samples. The gene calls are TRBV7-2 and TRBJ1-5; D not resolved. The CDR3 DNA follows: TGTGCCAGCAGCCCCTCCCTGGATCAGCCCCAGCATTTT. Its protein product is CASSPSLDQPQHF.